This TCR beta chain was retrieved from a study of blood T cell repertoires in COVID-19. The overall study: Specimens from acute and convalescent COVID-19 originated in the United States, Italy and Spain. Sample material is recorded as cDNA or gDNA derived from T cells, B-cell-depleted T cells, or PBMCs.

TCRdb's copy holds only in-frame clones and misses some; the assay was immunoSEQ multiplex PCR. The sample lists around 81,000 clones, almost 85% occurring once. Germline CDR1 SEHNR, CDR2 FQNEAQ (reference sequence). The CDR3 covers 13 residues. Trimming left V 6 bases short and J 9 bases short, with 16 bases between. The clonotype comes from a human donor in a cohort sampled during active COVID-19. This chain links TRBV7-9 with TRBJ2-3, with a possible D match to TRBD1 (6 bases). The material sequenced was peripheral blood. The CDR3 nucleotides read TGTGCCAGCAGTCACAGGGACCCGGTAACGCAGTATTTT. Its protein product is CASSHRDPVTQYF. Full variable domain (remainder filled in from reference TRBV7-9 and TRBJ2-3): DTGVSQNPRHKITKRGQNVTFRCDPISEHNRLYWYRQTLGQGPEFLTYFQNEAQLEKSRLLSDRFSAERPKGSFSTLEIQRTEQGDSAMYLCASSHRDPVTQYFGPGTRLTVL.